Listed below are T cell receptor beta chains from one sample, sequenced in a study of cytomegalovirus exposure and HLA in healthy donors. Profiling relied on immunoSEQ multiplex PCR, and the TCRdb table lists in-frame clones only, not all of them. The sample carries about 210,000 clones, more than 75% recorded once. Material: PBMCs. The source is a man aged 40-50 years in good health and CMV-seropositive. CDR3s include the opening cysteine and the closing phenylalanine or tryptophan. Each record gives: J gene, D gene, V gene, clone size, CDR3 DNA, CDR3 protein. A D gene is named only where the DNA matches it firmly. Only part of the rows carry a size: once, few, many, or a class if the clone is expanded.

TRBJ1-5	NA	TRBV6-6	few	TGTGCCAGCAGCCGGGGGGCGGATCAGCCCCAGCATTTT	CASSRGADQPQHF
TRBJ2-5	NA	TRBV5-8	once	TGTGCCAGCAATCGGCGCGGTCTGGATGGGGAGACCCAGTACTTC	CASNRRGLDGETQYF
TRBJ1-5	NA	TRBV18	few	TGTGCCAGCTCACCACAGGGAGGGAGCAATCAGCCCCAGCATTTT	CASSPQGGSNQPQHF
TRBJ2-1	TRBD2	TRBV14	NA	TGTGCCAGCAGCCATCTTACTAGCGGGAGTCGTGATGAGCAGTTCTTC	CASSHLTSGSRDEQFF
TRBJ1-2	NA	TRBV30	NA	TGTGCCTGGAGTGTACTAGGGCTTGGAGGCTACACCTTC	CAWSVLGLGGYTF
TRBJ2-2	TRBD1	TRBV10-2	few	TGCGCCAGCAGTCTTGAACAGGGGTCCGGGGAGCTGTTTTTT	CASSLEQGSGELFF
TRBJ1-5	NA	TRBV19	NA	TGTGCCAGTAACTACAGGGCTAGTGGGCAGCCCCAGCATTTT	CASNYRASGQPQHF
TRBJ2-1	TRBD2	TRBV9	NA	TGTGCCAGCAGCGTAACTAGCGGGGGGTACAATGAGCAGTTCTTC	CASSVTSGGYNEQFF
TRBJ1-1	NA	TRBV6-6	NA	TGTGCCAGCAGTTACGGCGGGGGCGGGAACACTGAAGCTTTCTTT	CASSYGGGGNTEAFF
TRBJ1-5	NA	TRBV5-5	NA	TGTGCCAGCAGCTTGGCTCCTGGCCAGAATCAGCCCCAGCATTTT	CASSLAPGQNQPQHF
TRBJ1-1	NA	TRBV7-9	NA	TGTGCCAGCAGAGATAGAGGGGGGAACACTGAAGCTTTCTTT	CASRDRGGNTEAFF
TRBJ1-3	NA	TRBV6-1	NA	TGTGCCAGCAGTGAAGTCCCCCATAGCTCTGGAAACACCATATATTTT	CASSEVPHSSGNTIYF
TRBJ1-1	NA	TRBV5-1	NA	TGCGCCAGCAGCTTGGCAAGGGGTCAGGACACTGAAGCTTTCTTT	CASSLARGQDTEAFF
TRBJ2-7	NA	TRBV6-4	once	TGTGCCAGCAGTGACGAGGCTTCGACTGTTACGCAGTACTTC	CASSDEASTVTQYF
TRBJ1-4	TRBD1	TRBV11-3	NA	TGTGCCAGCAGCTTAGGGACAGGGGACGAAAAACTGTTTTTT	CASSLGTGDEKLFF
TRBJ2-1	NA	TRBV6-1	NA	TGTGCCAGCAGCCCCTCAGGGGTGGGAGAGCAGTTCTTC	CASSPSGVGEQFF
TRBJ2-3	NA	TRBV11-2	NA	TGTGCCAGCACTCCCCCCGGGGCAGATACGCAGTATTTT	CASTPPGADTQYF
TRBJ2-7	NA	TRBV7-9	NA	TGTGCCAATCCTATCCTGTCCTACGAGCAGTACTTC	CANPILSYEQYF
TRBJ2-7	NA	TRBV11-2	NA	TGTGCCAGCAGCTCCTCCGACATCTACGAGCAGTACTTC	CASSSSDIYEQYF
TRBJ2-1	NA	TRBV7-8	NA	TGTGCCAGCAGCTCGGTGGTGGGAGTCAATGAGCAGTTCTTC	CASSSVVGVNEQFF
TRBJ2-1	TRBD1	TRBV5-1	NA	TGCGCCAGCAGCTTGTGGGACAGGGAGAATGAGCAGTTCTTC	CASSLWDRENEQFF
TRBJ2-1	TRBD1	TRBV18	NA	TGTGCCAGCTCACCTGACAGGGACAATGAGCAGTTCTTC	CASSPDRDNEQFF
TRBJ2-3	TRBD2	TRBV7-6	NA	TGTGCCAGCAGCAGCCCCCTAGCGGGAGGCACAGATACGCAGTATTTT	CASSSPLAGGTDTQYF
TRBJ2-7	NA	TRBV27	NA	TGTGCCAGCAGTTTGAACTCTGCCTACGAGCAGTACTTC	CASSLNSAYEQYF
TRBJ2-2	NA	TRBV30	NA	TGTGCCTGGAAACAGGAGAACACCGGGGAGCTGTTTTTT	CAWKQENTGELFF
TRBJ2-5	TRBD2	TRBV5-8	few	TGTGCCAGCAGCCTGTGGACTAGCGGCCAAGAGACCCAGTACTTC	CASSLWTSGQETQYF
TRBJ2-1	NA	TRBV29-1	NA	TGCGGGGTGGGAGTCAATGAGCAGTTCTTC	CGVGVNEQFF